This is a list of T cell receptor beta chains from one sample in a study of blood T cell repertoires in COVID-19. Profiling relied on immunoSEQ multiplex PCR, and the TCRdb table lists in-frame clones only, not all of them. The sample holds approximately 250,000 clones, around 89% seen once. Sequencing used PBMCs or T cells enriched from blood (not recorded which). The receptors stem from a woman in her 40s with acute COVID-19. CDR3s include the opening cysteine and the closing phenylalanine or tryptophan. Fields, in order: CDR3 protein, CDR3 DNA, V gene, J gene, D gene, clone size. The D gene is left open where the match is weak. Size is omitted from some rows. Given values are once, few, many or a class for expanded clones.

CASRPGIGQGTEKLFF	TGTGCCAGTAGGCCCGGGATAGGACAGGGGACTGAAAAACTGTTTTTT	TRBV19	TRBJ1-4	TRBD1	-
CASTEAGRFYNEQFF	TGTGCCAGTACCGAAGCGGGAAGGTTCTACAATGAGCAGTTCTTC	TRBV19	TRBJ2-1	TRBD2	-
CASSLGAGGYYEQYF	TGTGCCAGCAGCTTAGGAGCGGGGGGCTACTACGAGCAGTACTTC	TRBV5-4	TRBJ2-7	TRBD2	few
CASSYLSTNEKLFF	TGCGCCAGCAGCTATTTATCAACTAATGAAAAACTGTTTTTT	TRBV5-1	TRBJ1-4	-	-
CAISRLAGVKTGELFF	TGTGCCATCAGTAGACTAGCGGGAGTCAAGACCGGGGAGCTGTTTTTT	TRBV10-3	TRBJ2-2	TRBD2	-
CASSIGLTRETQYF	TGTGCCAGTAGTATAGGACTCACAAGGGAGACCCAGTACTTC	TRBV19	TRBJ2-5	-	-
CASSEALSRFWDEQFF	TGTGCCAGCAGTGAAGCGCTGTCCAGGTTCTGGGATGAGCAGTTCTTC	TRBV2	TRBJ2-1	-	-
CASSRNIRGPGTQYF	TGTGCCAGCAGTCGAAATATCAGGGGGCCGGGGACCCAGTACTTC	TRBV6-5	TRBJ2-5	TRBD1	-
CASRDGGSYEQYF	TGTGCCAGCAGAGACGGAGGTTCCTACGAGCAGTACTTC	TRBV2	TRBJ2-7	-	-
CASSRTGGTEAFF	TGTGCCAGCAGCAGGACAGGCGGGACTGAAGCTTTCTTT	TRBV27	TRBJ1-1	TRBD1	once
CASCRQGAGNTEAFF	TGTGCCAGCTGTCGACAGGGGGCGGGCAACACTGAAGCTTTCTTT	TRBV2	TRBJ1-1	TRBD1	-
CASTPRDRSAGELFF	TGTGCCAGCACCCCCCGGGACAGGTCGGCCGGGGAGCTGTTTTTT	TRBV6-5	TRBJ2-2	TRBD1	-
CASGTTSFTQYF	TGTGCCAGCGGCACCACTAGCTTTACGCAGTATTTT	TRBV6-4	TRBJ2-3	-	-
CASRGGSRSEQFF	TGTGCCAGCAGGGGGGGATCTAGGTCTGAGCAGTTCTTC	TRBV6-5	TRBJ2-1	-	-
CASSRGVPANTGELFF	TGCGCCAGCAGCCGGGGAGTACCCGCGAACACCGGGGAGCTGTTTTTT	TRBV4-3	TRBJ2-2	-	-
CASSTPTFGGNTIYF	TGTGCCAGCTCGACCCCGACATTTGGTGGAAACACCATATATTTT	TRBV6-5	TRBJ1-3	-	-
CASSLLGLNTEAFF	TGTGCCAGCAGTCTCCTGGGGCTGAACACTGAAGCTTTCTTT	TRBV6-2/TRBV6-3	TRBJ1-1	-	-
CASSDGRAGSRELFF	TGTGCCAGCAGTGACGGGAGGGCCGGCTCCCGGGAGCTGTTTTTT	TRBV2	TRBJ2-2	TRBD2	-
CASSQDSPGTNQPQHF	TGTGCCAGCAGCCAAGACTCCCCAGGGACAAATCAGCCCCAGCATTTT	TRBV3-1/TRBV3-2	TRBJ1-5	-	-
CASSIERQGGNTGELFF	TGTGCCAGTAGTATAGAACGGCAGGGTGGTAACACCGGGGAGCTGTTTTTT	TRBV19	TRBJ2-2	-	-
CASSSYSGAGGTEAFF	TGTGCCAGCAGCTCTTATTCCGGGGCAGGGGGCACTGAAGCTTTCTTT	TRBV5-8	TRBJ1-1	TRBD1	-
CASSQDSSGRGTQYF	TGTGCCAGCAGCCAAGATTCGAGCGGGAGGGGTACGCAGTATTTT	TRBV3-1/TRBV3-2	TRBJ2-3	TRBD2	-
CASTPGVQGHSYNEQFF	TGTGCCAGTACCCCCGGGGTTCAGGGACACTCCTACAATGAGCAGTTCTTC	TRBV19	TRBJ2-1	-	-
CASSLGQDQPQHF	TGTGCCAGCAGCTTAGGACAGGATCAGCCCCAGCATTTT	TRBV11-2	TRBJ1-5	-	-
CASSSRQGSSGYTF	TGTGCCAGCAGCTCCCGACAGGGTTCGAGCGGCTACACCTTC	TRBV9	TRBJ1-2	TRBD1	-
CAWSRSQEVAGELFF	TGTGCCTGGAGTCGATCGCAGGAGGTCGCCGGGGAGCTGTTTTTT	TRBV30	TRBJ2-2	-	-
CSVGLRRSQETQYF	TGCAGCGTTGGACTTCGGCGGAGCCAAGAGACCCAGTACTTC	TRBV29-1	TRBJ2-5	-	once
CASRGEGTSTGELFF	TGTGCCAGCAGAGGAGAGGGGACTTCGACCGGGGAGCTGTTTTTT	TRBV9	TRBJ2-2	-	-
CASSLGAGVEGNTIYF	TGTGCCAGCAGCTTGGGGGCAGGGGTTGAGGGAAACACCATATATTTT	TRBV5-4	TRBJ1-3	-	-
CASSEGQNQPQHF	TGTGCCAGCAGTGAAGGACAGAATCAGCCCCAGCATTTT	TRBV11-3	TRBJ1-5	-	-
CATSEPTSGSYNEQFF	TGTGCCACCAGTGAACCCACTAGCGGCTCCTACAATGAGCAGTTCTTC	TRBV24-1	TRBJ2-1	TRBD2	-
CATSDLLPPNREYNSPLHF	TGTGCCACCAGTGATTTGCTTCCCCCCAACAGGGAATATAATTCACCCCTCCACTTT	TRBV24-1	TRBJ1-6	-	-
CASSRGVGGVRKTDTQYF	TGTGCCAGCAGCAGAGGGGTTGGGGGGGTTAGAAAGACAGATACGCAGTATTTT	TRBV11-2	TRBJ2-3	TRBD2	-
CASSPGGAGNTIYF	TGTGCCAGCAGCCCAGGGGGAGCTGGAAACACCATATATTTT	TRBV7-2	TRBJ1-3	TRBD1	-
CASSVTGNNQPQHF	TGTGCCAGTAGCGTTACAGGGAACAATCAGCCCCAGCATTTT	TRBV19	TRBJ1-5	-	-
CASSMTARGQPQHF	TGTGCCAGCAGTATGACAGCTCGGGGGCAGCCCCAGCATTTT	TRBV27	TRBJ1-5	-	-
CASSFLDSSRSPLHF	TGTGCCAGCAGCTTCTTGGACAGTTCACGTTCACCCCTCCACTTT	TRBV5-6	TRBJ1-6	-	-
CASSARLAAQETQYF	TGTGCCAGCAGCGCCCGACTAGCGGCCCAAGAGACCCAGTACTTC	TRBV2	TRBJ2-5	TRBD2	-
CSASDSYGYTF	TGCAGCGCCTCGGACAGTTATGGCTACACCTTC	TRBV29-1	TRBJ1-2	-	-
CASSPQGAINNQPQHF	TGTGCCAGCAGCCCCCAGGGGGCGATCAACAATCAGCCCCAGCATTTT	TRBV7-9	TRBJ1-5	TRBD1	-
CASSPGQGGLNGYTF	TGCGCCAGCAGCCCGGGACAGGGAGGTTTGAATGGCTACACCTTC	TRBV5-1	TRBJ1-2	TRBD1	-
CASSSYNEKLFF	TGTGCCAGCAGTTCCTATAATGAAAAACTGTTTTTT	TRBV7-2	TRBJ1-4	-	-
CASSLGSAGGQADTQYF	TGTGCCAGCAGCTTAGGATCGGCGGGGGGGCAGGCAGATACGCAGTATTTT	TRBV7-8	TRBJ2-3	TRBD2	-
CASSIEGRDSSPLHF	TGTGCCAGTAGTATAGAGGGCAGGGATAGTTCACCCCTCCACTTT	TRBV19	TRBJ1-6	-	once
CASSIGTSGGNEQFF	TGTGCCAGCAGCATCGGGACTAGCGGGGGGAATGAGCAGTTCTTC	TRBV7-9	TRBJ2-1	TRBD2	-
CATSRDGDRNSPLHF	TGTGCCACCAGCAGAGATGGTGACAGGAATTCACCCCTCCACTTT	TRBV15	TRBJ1-6	-	few
CASSVDPDTPSTDTQYF	TGTGCCAGCAGCGTAGACCCCGACACTCCTAGCACAGATACGCAGTATTTT	TRBV9	TRBJ2-3	-	-
CASSLGTGGYGYTF	TGCGCCAGCAGTCTCGGCACGGGTGGCTATGGCTACACCTTC	TRBV5-1	TRBJ1-2	-	-
CASSIGGTAYNEQFF	TGTGCCAGTAGTATAGGGGGGACAGCTTACAATGAGCAGTTCTTC	TRBV19	TRBJ2-1	TRBD1	-
CASSPGVLAGGPEDTQYF	TGCGCCAGCAGCCCTGGGGTCCTAGCGGGGGGGCCGGAAGATACGCAGTATTTT	TRBV5-1	TRBJ2-3	TRBD2	-
CASSSSGLRYNEQFF	-	TRBV6-2/TRBV6-3	TRBJ2-1	-	-
CASSSGGTGARTGELFF	TGTGCCAGCAGTTCCGGAGGGACAGGGGCGAGGACCGGGGAGCTGTTTTTT	TRBV5-6	TRBJ2-2	TRBD1	-
CASSQEFDQPQHF	TGCGCCAGCAGCCAAGAGTTCGATCAGCCCCAGCATTTT	TRBV4-3	TRBJ1-5	-	-
CASSQGASETQYF	TGTGCCAGTAGTCAGGGGGCGTCGGAGACCCAGTACTTC	TRBV19	TRBJ2-5	TRBD1	-
CASSQGGTGELFF	TGTGCCAGCAGCCAGGGAGGCACCGGGGAGCTGTTTTTT	TRBV3-1/TRBV3-2	TRBJ2-2	-	-
CASSLEWARTEAFF	TGCGCCAGCAGCTTGGAGTGGGCCCGGACTGAAGCTTTCTTT	TRBV5-1	TRBJ1-1	-	-
CASSLSRASQPQHF	TGTGCCAGCAGCTTGTCCAGGGCGAGTCAGCCCCAGCATTTT	TRBV5-6	TRBJ1-5	-	-
CAWSPGWGWNTEAFF	TGTGCCTGGAGCCCAGGGTGGGGATGGAACACTGAAGCTTTCTTT	TRBV30	TRBJ1-1	-	-
CATAIGDNEQFF	TGTGCCACCGCGATAGGGGACAATGAGCAGTTCTTC	TRBV2	TRBJ2-1	-	-
CASRGTGGFYEQYF	TGTGCCAGCAGAGGGACAGGGGGATTCTACGAGCAGTACTTC	TRBV6-5	TRBJ2-7	TRBD1	-